The clone carrying this TCR beta chain was found a few times. DNA at approximately 200 ng, around 30,000 T cell genomes, went into sorted-subset replicate PCRs. Repertoires were generated with immunoSEQ multiplex PCR, while TCRdb's copy carries only in-frame clones and drops some. This sample has over a million clones, with about 75% found just once. The sample comes from a study of shared clonotypes between healthy human individuals. This TCR was recovered from a man younger than 35 in good health. Sequenced material: memory CD4+ T cells sorted from blood. Subset denoted: CD45RA-negative fraction.

The CDR3 DNA follows: TGTGCCATCAGTGAGGACAGGGGGCTAGTAGCTTTCTTT. Its translation: CAISEDRGLVAFF. The chain recombines TRBV10-3 with TRBJ1-1; 10 nucleotides align to TRBD1. Trimming took 2 bases from V and 10 from J; bases not matched to a gene: 4. This CDR3 region has 13 residues. Germline CDR1 is ENHRY and CDR2 is SYGVKD.